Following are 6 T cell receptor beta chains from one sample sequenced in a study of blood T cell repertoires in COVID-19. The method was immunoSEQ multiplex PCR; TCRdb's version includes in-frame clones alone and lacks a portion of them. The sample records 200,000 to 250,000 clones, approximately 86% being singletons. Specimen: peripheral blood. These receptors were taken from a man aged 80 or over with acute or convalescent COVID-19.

The CDR3 DNA reads as TGTGCCATCAGCGGGACAGACTACAATCAGCCCCAGCATTTT. This translates into CAISGTDYNQPQHF. J is TRBJ1-5 and V is TRBV10-3; TRBD1 aligns across 7 bases. This CDR3 comprises 14 residues. CDR1 is ENHRY and CDR2 is SYGVKD in the germline V gene. V trimming: 6 bases; J trimming: 3 bases; junction bases outside the gene matches: 5.

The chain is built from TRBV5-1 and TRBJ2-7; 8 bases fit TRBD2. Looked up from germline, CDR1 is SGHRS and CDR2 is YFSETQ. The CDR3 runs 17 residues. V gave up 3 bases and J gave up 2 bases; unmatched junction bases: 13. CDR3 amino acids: CASSYQPGGQGPYEQYF. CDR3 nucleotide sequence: TGCGCCAGCAGCTATCAGCCGGGGGGGCAGGGGCCCTACGAGCAGTACTTC.

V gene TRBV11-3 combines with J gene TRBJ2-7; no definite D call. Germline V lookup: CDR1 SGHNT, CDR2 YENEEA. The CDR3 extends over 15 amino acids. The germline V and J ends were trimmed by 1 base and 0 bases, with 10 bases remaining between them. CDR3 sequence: CASSLGGSSSYEQYF. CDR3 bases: TGTGCCAGCAGCTTAGGAGGCTCGAGCTCCTACGAGCAGTACTTC.

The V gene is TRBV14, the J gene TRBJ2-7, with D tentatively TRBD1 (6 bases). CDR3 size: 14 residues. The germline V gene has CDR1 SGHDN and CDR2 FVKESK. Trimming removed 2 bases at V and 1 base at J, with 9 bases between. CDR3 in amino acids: CASSQQGWSYEQYF. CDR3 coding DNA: TGTGCCAGCAGCCAACAGGGGTGGTCCTACGAGCAGTACTTC.

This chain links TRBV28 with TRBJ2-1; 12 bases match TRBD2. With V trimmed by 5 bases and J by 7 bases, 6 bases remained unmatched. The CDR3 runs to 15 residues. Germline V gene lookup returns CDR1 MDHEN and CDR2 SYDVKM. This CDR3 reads CASSPTSGSRNEQFF. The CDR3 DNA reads TGTGCCAGCAGTCCGACTAGCGGGAGCAGGAATGAGCAGTTCTTC.

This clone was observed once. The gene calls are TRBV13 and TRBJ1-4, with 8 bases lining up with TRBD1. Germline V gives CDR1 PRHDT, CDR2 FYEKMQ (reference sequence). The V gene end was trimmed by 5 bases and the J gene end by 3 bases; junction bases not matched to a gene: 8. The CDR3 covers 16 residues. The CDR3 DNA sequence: TGTGCCAGCAGCAAACAAACAGGGGGTTCTAATGAAAAACTGTTTTTT. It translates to CASSKQTGGSNEKLFF.